These 15 T cell receptor beta chains originate from one sample sequenced in a study of identifying expanded T cells in peripheral blood. The table came from immunoSEQ multiplex PCR; TCRdb's copy has only in-frame clones and leaves some out. The sample has about 78,000 clones, 84% seen once. Material: blood. These receptors all stem from a person aged 18 to 75 in good health.

The chain carries TRBV20-1 and TRBJ2-5; unclear D gene. The germline gives CDR1 DFQATT, CDR2 SNEGSKA (reference sequence). This CDR3 contains 11 residues. V was trimmed by 3 bases and J by 1 base, leaving 3 bases between them. The CDR3 DNA follows: TGCAGTGCTAGTCCCCAAGAGACCCAGTACTTC. It specifies CSASPQETQYF.

This chain uses TRBV28 with TRBJ2-3; 11 bases map to TRBD2. The CDR3 has 17 amino acids. Looked up from germline, CDR1 is MDHEN and CDR2 is SYDVKM. V lost 5 bases, J lost 2 bases, and 9 bases stayed unmatched. CDR3 protein: CASSGSVSGRDTDTQYF. CDR3 in DNA: TGTGCCAGCAGTGGGTCCGTTAGCGGGAGGGACACAGATACGCAGTATTTT.

The chain joins TRBV6-5 to TRBJ2-1, with TRBD2 matching 7 bases. The V segment lost 6 bases and the J segment 3 bases; nucleotides outside the gene matches: 8. Germline V gives CDR1 MNHEY, CDR2 SVGAGI. The CDR3 is 15 residues long. CDR3 sequence: CASSRLALVYNEQFF. The CDR3 coding sequence is TGTGCCAGCAGCCGACTAGCCCTCGTCTACAATGAGCAGTTCTTC.

The chain joins TRBV27 to TRBJ2-1; TRBD2 agrees at 15 bases. This CDR3 region has 15 residues. From germline, CDR1 is MNHEY and CDR2 SMNVEV (reference sequence). V lost 3 bases, J lost 8 bases, and 2 bases stayed unmatched. The CDR3 DNA sequence: TGTGCCAGCAGTTTTGGACTAGCGGGAGGGGATGAGCAGTTCTTC. Translation: CASSFGLAGGDEQFF.

J is TRBJ2-7 and V is TRBV28, with 14 nucleotides matching TRBD2. Germline-derived CDR1 and CDR2 are MDHEN and SYDVKM. The CDR3 is made up of 19 amino acids. Losses at the gene ends were 4 bases for V and 0 bases for J; bases not matched to a gene: 11. CDR3 DNA sequence: TGTGCCAGCAGTTGTGCTTGGACTAGCGGGAGGTCCTACTCCTACGAGCAGTACTTC. It encodes CASSCAWTSGRSYSYEQYF.

The chain combines TRBV5-5 with TRBJ2-7, with 9 positions matching TRBD1. V was pared by 0 bases and J by 4 bases, with 2 bases of the junction left unmatched. The CDR3 sequence is 14 residues long. In germline, CDR1 is SGHKS, CDR2 YYEKEE (reference sequence). The CDR3 is CASSLGQGVYEQYF. As DNA, the CDR3 is TGTGCCAGCAGCTTGGGACAGGGGGTGTACGAGCAGTACTTC.

In the case of this clone: Relative to the germline gene, one junction end is altered; a read error may explain this. J is TRBJ2-5 and V is TRBV7-7; 7 bases map to TRBD1. Germline CDR1 reads SSHAT; CDR2 reads FNYEAQ (reference sequence). This CDR3 comprises 13 residues. The chain's CDR3 is CASSWDSQETQYF. The CDR3 bases are TGTGCTAGCAGCTGGGACAGCCAAGAGACCCAGTACTTC.

With regard to this clone: At the DNA level, this CDR3 is encoded by other sequences in the same sample as well. This chain uses TRBV5-1 with TRBJ2-5; unclear D gene. The CDR3 has 11 residues. Looked up from germline, CDR1 is SGHRS and CDR2 is YFSETQ. Trimming left V 2 bases short and J 1 base short, with 0 bases between. The CDR3 bases are TGCGCCAGCAGCTTCCAAGAGACCCAGTACTTC. This encodes CASSFQETQYF.

This clone came up once. The genes are TRBV29-1 and TRBJ1-4; perhaps TRBD1 as D (5 bases). Per germline, CDR1 SQVTM and CDR2 ANQGSEA. The CDR3 is made up of 11 amino acids. CDR3 sequence reads: CSGRVAEKLFF. DNA for the CDR3: TGCAGTGGCAGGGTGGCTGAAAAACTGTTTTTT.

The count of this clone is one. The V and J genes are TRBV28 and TRBJ2-1; TRBD2 agrees at 8 bases. Germline V gene data show CDR1 as MDHEN and CDR2 as SYDVKM. Germline trimming cut 2 bases from V and 5 bases from J; bases unmatched to any gene: 5. The CDR3 is 15 amino acids. CDR3 residues: CASSLAGGGNNEQFF. The DNA of the CDR3 is TGTGCCAGCAGTTTAGCGGGAGGAGGAAACAATGAGCAGTTCTTC.

In this sample, this clone turned up a few times. The genes are TRBV28 and TRBJ1-5, with unresolved D. V was cut by 8 bases and J by 4 bases, with 12 bases left in between. Germline V gene data show CDR1 as MDHEN and CDR2 as SYDVKM. CDR3 length: 13 residues. The CDR3 sequence is CASCPGVNQPQHF. CDR3 nucleotide sequence: TGTGCCAGCTGCCCCGGGGTTAATCAGCCCCAGCATTTT.

The rearrangement joins TRBV6-4 to TRBJ2-1, with TRBD2 matching over 11 bases. The length of the CDR3 is 15 residues. Germline trimming cut 3 bases from V and 4 bases from J; bases unmatched to any gene: 2. CDR1 MRHNA and CDR2 SNTAGT come from the germline V gene. The CDR3, as DNA: TGTGCCAGCAGTGATACTAGCGGGGGTTACAATGAGCAGTTCTTC. Its translation: CASSDTSGGYNEQFF.

For the CDR3, the DNA is TGTGCCAGCAGTGACTTTAGCGGGAACGATTACAATGAGCAGTTCTTC. It is translated as CASSDFSGNDYNEQFF. The chain joins TRBV25-1 to TRBJ2-1, with TRBD2 identical over 8 bases. CDR1 and CDR2 (germline): MGHDK, SYGVNS. V dropped 3 bases and J dropped 4; count of bases not matched to a gene: 8. This CDR3 spans 16 amino acids.

The gene calls are TRBV5-6 and TRBJ2-1; 7 bases align to TRBD2. CDR1 is SGHDT and CDR2 is YYEEEE in the germline V gene. J gave up 2 bases and V 4 bases, and 3 bases lay outside the gene matches. The CDR3 runs 14 residues. CDR3 sequence: CASSGDYAYNEQFF. The CDR3 region has the DNA TGTGCCAGCAGCGGGGACTACGCCTACAATGAGCAGTTCTTC.

The chain couples TRBV7-9 to TRBJ2-1, with TRBD2 matching over 7 bases. Germline CDR1 SEHNR, CDR2 FQNEAQ (reference sequence). The length of the CDR3 is 14 residues. The junction had 0 bases not matched to a gene; V was cut back by 2 bases and J by 2 bases. The CDR3: CASSLSGAYNEQFF. CDR3 DNA sequence: TGTGCCAGCAGCTTAAGCGGGGCCTACAATGAGCAGTTCTTC.